This TCR beta chain derives from a study of T cell clonotyping in hematopoietic cell transplantation. As for the study in general: Recipients' pretransplant samples followed cytoreduction.

Germline CDR1 reads SEHNR; CDR2 reads FQNEAQ (reference sequence). This CDR3 contains 15 residues. The V and J ends lost 5 bases and 5 bases respectively, with 18 bases between them. Study findings and constraints: Graft donor and pretransplant recipient Inverse Simpson Index values predicted broader posttransplant TCR diversity. Few recipient clonotypes overlapped donors; over 95% were de novo at given depth.

Details on this clone: What it recognizes is unknown.

Assay: immunoSEQ multiplex PCR; the TCRdb copy retains only in-frame clones and omits some. The sample contains 45,000 or so clones, roughly 85% of which appear only once. Time point reported: recipient sample about 28 days before transplant, after cytoreduction. Samples: about 28 days before transplant, then days 30, 100 and 180 after. The sequence was obtained from a man in his 60s with myelodysplastic syndrome. Some clones in this sample may be carry-over from other donors' samples. V gene TRBV7-9 combines with J gene TRBJ1-1; a weak D match, TRBD1 (5 bases). The sample in question was peripheral blood mononuclear cells, obtained before stem cell transplant. The CDR3 coding sequence is TGTGCCAGCAGCCCCTCGATCACCGGGGGGACTGAAGCTTTCTTT. Encoded protein: CASSPSITGGTEAFF.